Sequencing of this T cell receptor (beta chain) was carried out in a study of cytomegalovirus exposure and HLA in healthy donors. CDR1 is KGHSH, CDR2 LQKENI, per germline. V dropped 3 bases and J dropped 8; count of bases not matched to a gene: 6. CDR3 length: 15 residues. In the PCR, 60 Vbeta and 13 Jbeta primers were used. The data were produced by immunoSEQ multiplex PCR, yet TCRdb's version contains in-frame clones alone and is incomplete. Of 100,000 to 150,000 clones listed, 80% are singletons. Sequencing used PBMCs. This receptor was taken from a female donor in good health and CMV-seropositive. The gene calls are TRBV18 and TRBJ2-1, with TRBD2 matching 11 bases. The CDR3 nucleotides read TGTGCCAGCTCACCTACTAGCGGGGGTCCCGATGAGCAGTTCTTC. Protein: CASSPTSGGPDEQFF. The full variable domain, rest sourced from reference TRBV18 and TRBJ2-1, is NAGVMQNPRHLVRRRGQEARLRCSPMKGHSHVYWYRQLPEEGLKFMVYLQKENIIDESGMPKERFSAEFPKEGPSILRIQQVVRGDSAAYFCASSPTSGGPDEQFFGPGTRLTVL.